This T cell receptor (beta chain) stems from a study of persistence of HIV-infected CD4 T cells. Study context: Anti-CD3/anti-CD28 beads activated more cells than antigen stimulation did.

General observations from the study: TCR analyses could not target the rare provirus-carrying CMV-responding cells. Antigen-responding cells were enriched for degenerate expanded CDR3beta sequences.

Germline assignment: CDR1 GTSNPN and CDR2 SVGIG (reference sequence). This CDR3 region has 13 residues. Unmatched junction bases numbered 5, after V lost 5 bases and J lost 4 bases. Anti-CD3/anti-CD28 beads served as a nonspecific positive control stimulus. Sorting selected CD4+ T cells upregulating both CD40 ligand and CD69. This was the immunoSEQ version 4 assay in survey mode. Template was genomic DNA at around 10 ng/uL, with up to 1 ug used per sample. The data were produced by immunoSEQ multiplex PCR, yet TCRdb's version contains in-frame clones alone and is incomplete. This sample has about 46,000 clones; 80% to 90% occur once, and the top ten carry around 3.4%. This clone has more than one count but fewer than ten. No antigen is known for it.

This specimen consisted of CD4+ T cells sorted from PBMCs after approximately 19-hour stimulation, obtained from a patient who received antiretroviral therapy. This TCR came from an adult woman with HIV who was CMV-seropositive. The genes are TRBV30 and TRBJ1-5, with 7 bases that match TRBD1. In DNA, the CDR3 is TGTGCCTGGGGGACAGTAACGAATCAGCCCCAGCATTTT. Translation gives CAWGTVTNQPQHF.